These 31 T cell receptor beta chains originate from one sample sequenced in a study of blood T cell repertoires in COVID-19. Assay used: immunoSEQ multiplex PCR; TCRdb lists only in-frame clones, some missing. The top ten clones hold 11% of a sample with about 160,000 clones, roughly four fifths of them seen once. Material for sequencing was peripheral blood. These receptors all stem from a man between 60 and 70 years old with active or convalescent COVID-19.

The chain combines TRBV15 with TRBJ1-4, with 8 bases identical to TRBD1. V shed 4 bases, J shed 7 bases, and the junction held 11 bases outside the gene matches. CDR1 LNHNV and CDR2 YYDKDF come from the germline V gene (reference sequence). The CDR3 is made up of 16 amino acids. The CDR3 sequence is CATSIAGTGLGEKLFF. The CDR3, as DNA: TGTGCCACCAGCATCGCCGGGACAGGTCTAGGTGAAAAACTGTTTTTT.

The CDR3 loop reads CASSSGLAGATDTQYF. The CDR3 DNA is TGTGCCAGCAGCTCCGGACTAGCGGGAGCAACAGATACGCAGTATTTT. V gene TRBV7-2 combines with J gene TRBJ2-3; TRBD2 agrees at 13 bases. This CDR3 spans 16 amino acids. Germline V CDR1 and CDR2: SGHTA, FQGNSA. Trimming at V came to 4 bases and at J to 3 bases, leaving 4 bases not matched to a gene.

The CDR3 is CASSPGTAHNSPLHF. DNA for the CDR3: TGTGCCAGCTCACCAGGGACAGCACATAATTCACCCCTCCACTTT. The rearrangement links TRBV18 to TRBJ1-6; 7 bases are a match to TRBD1. Per germline, CDR1 KGHSH and CDR2 LQKENI. With V trimmed by 2 bases and J by 5 bases, 3 bases remained unmatched. There are 15 residues in the CDR3.

This chain connects TRBV7-2 to TRBJ2-1; tentative D call: TRBD2 (6 bases). The germline V and J ends were trimmed by 1 base and 4 bases, with 8 bases remaining between them. Germline CDR1 reads SGHTA; CDR2 reads FQGNSA. The CDR3 has 14 amino acids. CDR3: CASSLVREYNEQFF. The CDR3 bases are TGTGCCAGCAGCTTAGTGCGGGAATACAATGAGCAGTTCTTC.

This clone has a single count. The chain combines TRBV5-6 with TRBJ1-5, with D possibly matching TRBD1 (6 bases). Looked up from germline, CDR1 is SGHDT and CDR2 is YYEEEE. The germline V and J ends were trimmed by 0 bases and 2 bases, with 15 bases remaining between them. The CDR3 has 17 residues. CDR3 loop: CASSLGGPNRGNQPQHF. The CDR3, as DNA: TGTGCCAGCAGCTTGGGGGGGCCCAACCGTGGCAATCAGCCCCAGCATTTT.

This clone was seen more than once but under ten times. This sequence joins TRBV7-9 and TRBJ2-7; maybe TRBD2 (7 bases). The CDR3 length is 16 residues. CDR1 and CDR2 from the germline V gene are SEHNR and FQNEAQ (reference sequence). Deletions cut 1 base from V and 2 bases from J, with 15 bases between. CDR3 sequence reads: CASSLVGGGNPYEQYF. CDR3 coding DNA: TGTGCCAGCAGCTTAGTTGGGGGGGGCAACCCCTACGAGCAGTACTTC.

The CDR3 sequence is CASSPTGRNTGELFF. CDR3 in DNA: TGTGCCAGCAGCCCGACAGGAAGAAACACCGGGGAGCTGTTTTTT. The gene calls are TRBV7-3 and TRBJ2-2; the D gene is possibly TRBD1 (6 bases). The CDR3 has 15 amino acids. Trimming removed 5 bases from V and 2 bases from J, with 12 bases in between. Germline V gene data show CDR1 as SGHTA and CDR2 as FQGTGA.

The chain recombines TRBV18 with TRBJ2-1; 7 nucleotides line up with TRBD2. CDR3 size: 16 residues. Germline V gene lookup returns CDR1 KGHSH and CDR2 LQKENI. J gave up 4 bases and V 0 bases, and 6 bases lay outside the gene matches. The DNA for the CDR3 is TGTGCCAGCTCACCACCGTCGCTAGCGGAGTACAATGAGCAGTTCTTC. This gives the protein CASSPPSLAEYNEQFF.

This chain uses TRBV5-6 with TRBJ1-2; 10 nucleotides line up with TRBD1. V shed 3 bases and J 2 bases; nucleotides not matched to a gene: 7. CDR1 and CDR2 (germline): SGHDT, YYEEEE. The CDR3 consists of 16 residues. The CDR3 DNA follows: TGTGCCAGCAGCTACGAAAGGACAGGGGGGAACTATGGCTACACCTTC. This codes for CASSYERTGGNYGYTF.

The chain recombines TRBV18 with TRBJ1-1; D not resolved. The germline CDR1 and CDR2 sequences are KGHSH and LQKENI. V lost 3 bases, J lost 6 bases, and 8 bases lay in between. This CDR3 has 12 residues. The CDR3 DNA reads as TGTGCCAGCTCACCGGCCAGCGCTGAAGCTTTCTTT. Translation gives CASSPASAEAFF. The complete variable domain, with remaining parts taken from reference TRBV18 and TRBJ1-1, reads NAGVMQNPRHLVRRRGQEARLRCSPMKGHSHVYWYRQLPEEGLKFMVYLQKENIIDESGMPKERFSAEFPKEGPSILRIQQVVRGDSAAYFCASSPASAEAFFGQGTRLTVV.

The chain has TRBV24-1 and TRBJ1-3; D ambiguous. This CDR3 is built from 16 residues. In germline, CDR1 is KGHDR, CDR2 SFDVKD. Deletions cut 7 bases from V and 0 bases from J, with 15 bases between. CDR3 in DNA: TGTGCCACCAGCGGGTCAGCGGAAAACTCTGGAAACACCATATATTTT. Its translation: CATSGSAENSGNTIYF.

The chain joins TRBV27 to TRBJ2-7, with D perhaps TRBD2 (6 bases). This CDR3 has 14 amino acids. Trimming took off 1 base at V and 3 bases at J, with 10 bases between the two ends. Germline CDR1 and CDR2: MNHEY and SMNVEV (reference sequence). The CDR3 region is CASSLFGGGYEQYF. The CDR3 DNA is TGTGCCAGCAGTTTATTCGGGGGTGGCTACGAGCAGTACTTC.

J is TRBJ1-6 and V is TRBV9; 8 positions match TRBD1. J gave up 8 bases and V 3 bases, and 7 bases lay outside the gene matches. The CDR3 contains 15 residues. Looked up from germline, CDR1 is SGDLS and CDR2 is YYNGEE. The CDR3 nucleotides are TGTGCCAGCAGCGCCCGACAGGGGCCAGATTCACCCCTCCACTTT. Protein: CASSARQGPDSPLHF.

The chain is built from TRBV28 and TRBJ2-7; unclear D gene. Germline V gene lookup returns CDR1 MDHEN and CDR2 SYDVKM. V lost 5 bases and J 4 bases, leaving 6 bases between the germline ends. The CDR3 has 11 amino acids. In nucleotides, the CDR3 is TGTGCCAGCAGTCCACAGTACGAGCAGTACTTC. The encoded protein is CASSPQYEQYF.

The table lists this clone with a count of one. This chain links TRBV6-5 with TRBJ1-1; 10 nucleotides line up with TRBD1. There are 16 residues in the CDR3. V was pared by 1 base and J by 4 bases, with 6 bases of the junction left unmatched. The germline CDR1 and CDR2 sequences are MNHEY and SVGAGI. The CDR3 DNA follows: TGTGCCAGCAGTTACTTAGACAGGGGGCGCGCCACTGAAGCTTTCTTT. It is translated as CASSYLDRGRATEAFF.

The chain combines TRBV4-1 with TRBJ2-3; 11 bases align to TRBD2. The CDR3 covers 18 residues. V was pared by 0 bases and J by 1 base, with 6 bases of the junction left unmatched. Germline V gene data show CDR1 as MGHRA and CDR2 as YSYEKL. Here the CDR3 DNA reads TGCGCCAGCAGCCAAGATCTTAGGGGACTAGCGGGCACAGATACGCAGTATTTT. Translated, it gives CASSQDLRGLAGTDTQYF.

This clone occurred once. V gene TRBV12-5 combines with J gene TRBJ2-3; 14 bases match TRBD2. CDR1 is LGHNT, CDR2 FRNRAP, per germline. This CDR3 is 18 amino acids long. V dropped 3 bases and J dropped 0; count of bases not matched to a gene: 5. CDR3 protein: CASGFGTSGSGSTDTQYF. In DNA form, the CDR3 reads TGTGCTAGTGGTTTTGGGACTAGCGGGAGCGGTAGCACAGATACGCAGTATTTT.

The CDR3 DNA is TGTGCCAGCTCAACGACTAGCGGGGGGTCAGATACGCAGTATTTT. It yields the protein CASSTTSGGSDTQYF. The V and J genes are TRBV18 and TRBJ2-3, with 13 bases matching TRBD2. The CDR3 is made up of 15 amino acids. The V segment lost 5 bases and the J segment 4 bases; nucleotides outside the gene matches: 3. Germline V gene data show CDR1 as KGHSH and CDR2 as LQKENI. The full variable domain, completed using reference TRBV18 and TRBJ2-3, is NAGVMQNPRHLVRRRGQEARLRCSPMKGHSHVYWYRQLPEEGLKFMVYLQKENIIDESGMPKERFSAEFPKEGPSILRIQQVVRGDSAAYFCASSTTSGGSDTQYFGPGTRLTVL.

V usage is TRBV27 and J usage is TRBJ1-5; D might be TRBD1 (5 bases). V lost 6 bases and J lost 0, with 15 bases in between. The CDR3 spans 16 residues. Per the germline V gene, CDR1 is MNHEY and CDR2 is SMNVEV (reference sequence). The CDR3 protein is CASSWGGAGSNQPQHF. DNA for the CDR3: TGTGCCAGCAGCTGGGGAGGGGCTGGTAGCAATCAGCCCCAGCATTTT.

The rearrangement joins TRBV11-3 to TRBJ1-1, with D tentatively TRBD1 (5 bases). From germline, CDR1 is SGHNT and CDR2 YENEEA. The CDR3 runs 13 residues. The ends were cut back, 6 bases at V and 1 base at J, with 9 bases in the middle. Here the CDR3 reads CASSSQANTEAFF. DNA of the CDR3: TGTGCCAGCAGTTCACAGGCGAACACTGAAGCTTTCTTT.

The chain uses TRBV19 and TRBJ2-7; weak D call: TRBD2 (5 bases). Looked up from germline, CDR1 is LNHDA and CDR2 is SQIVND (reference sequence). The CDR3 totals 15 residues. The V end was cut by 5 bases, the J end by 3 bases, with 17 bases between. CDR3 coding DNA: TGTGCCAGTAGTCACCGATCGAGCGGAGTCTACGAGCAGTACTTC. This translates into CASSHRSSGVYEQYF.

CDR3 DNA: TGTGCCAGCAAACCTAGCGGGGGAAGAACAGATACGCAGTATTTT. Amino acid sequence: CASKPSGGRTDTQYF. The rearrangement joins TRBV3-1 (or the pseudogene TRBV3-2) to TRBJ2-3, with 10 bases matching TRBD2. There are 15 residues in the CDR3. Germline CDR1 reads LGHDT; CDR2 reads YNNKEL (reference sequence). Losses at the gene ends were 7 bases for V and 3 bases for J; bases not matched to a gene: 7.

In nucleotides, the CDR3 is TGTGCCAGCAGCTTACCCTGGGGGGCAGGGGGCGAGTATGGCTACACCTTC. It is translated as CASSLPWGAGGEYGYTF. The J gene is TRBJ1-2, the V gene TRBV7-9, with 8 bases aligning to TRBD1. The junction had 13 bases not matched to a gene; V was cut back by 2 bases and J by 5 bases. The CDR3 totals 17 residues. Germline values: CDR1 SEHNR, CDR2 FQNEAQ (reference sequence).

The chain uses TRBV11-3 and TRBJ2-5; D is possibly TRBD2 (5 bases). The CDR3 sequence is 15 residues long. V was cut by 5 bases and J by 2 bases, with 15 bases left in between. Germline lookup yields CDR1 SGHNT and CDR2 YENEEA. CDR3 sequence: CASSRGGFGQETQYF. The CDR3 coding sequence is TGTGCCAGCAGCCGTGGCGGGTTCGGGCAAGAGACCCAGTACTTC. The entire variable domain, with the rest obtained from reference TRBV11-3 and TRBJ2-5, is as follows: EAGVVQSPRYKIIEKKQPVAFWCNPISGHNTLYWYLQNLGQGPELLIRYENEEAVDDSQLPKDRFSAERLKGVDSTLKIQPAELGDSAVYLCASSRGGFGQETQYFGPGTRLLVL.

V is TRBV7-2 and J is TRBJ1-2, with no clear D. CDR3 length equals 12 residues. V was pared by 1 base and J by 6 bases, with 6 bases between. Germline assignment: CDR1 SGHTA and CDR2 FQGNSA. The CDR3 DNA sequence: TGTGCCAGCAGCTTAGAGAGGAATGGCTACACCTTC. Translated: CASSLERNGYTF.

The chain couples TRBV2 to TRBJ1-1; no definite D call. CDR1 is SNHLY and CDR2 is FYNNEI in the germline V gene. Deletions cut 6 bases from V and 1 base from J, with 9 bases between. The CDR3 totals 13 residues. The CDR3 loop is CASSLPSNTEAFF. The CDR3 nucleotides read TGTGCCAGCAGCCTCCCCTCGAACACTGAAGCTTTCTTT.

This clone has only one observation. The chain joins TRBV18 to TRBJ1-2; TRBD1 matches 7 bases. Germline V gene sequence: CDR1 KGHSH, CDR2 LQKENI. V lost 0 bases, J lost 4 bases, and 8 bases stayed unmatched. This CDR3 is built from 16 residues. CDR3 DNA sequence: TGTGCCAGCTCACCACCGGGTACAGGGGACCTCTATGGCTACACCTTC. This encodes CASSPPGTGDLYGYTF.

V gene TRBV6-5 combines with J gene TRBJ1-1; 9 bases agree with TRBD1. The CDR3 runs 15 residues. Germline CDR1 MNHEY, CDR2 SVGAGI. The J segment lost 3 bases and the V segment lost 6 bases, leaving 8 bases of the junction unmatched. CDR3 sequence: CASRRDRVSDTEAFF. CDR3 coding DNA: TGTGCCAGCAGGCGGGACAGGGTGTCGGACACTGAAGCTTTCTTT.

The chain joins TRBV18 to TRBJ1-2, with 8 bases fitting TRBD1. The junction had 4 bases not matched to a gene; V was cut back by 4 bases and J by 6 bases. From germline, CDR1 is KGHSH and CDR2 LQKENI. The CDR3 runs 13 residues. CDR3 nucleotides: TGTGCCAGCTCACGTGAACAGGGGGATGGCTACACCTTC. This encodes CASSREQGDGYTF.

CDR3 DNA sequence: TGCGCCAGCAGCGTCGGCGGCTACGAGCAGTACTTC. Encoded protein: CASSVGGYEQYF. The chain combines TRBV10-2 with TRBJ2-7; D is uncertain. V lost 6 bases, J lost 3 bases, and 9 bases lay in between. The CDR3 covers 12 residues. Looked up from germline, CDR1 is WSHSY and CDR2 is SAAADI.

CDR3 loop: CASRRESNEQFF. The DNA of the CDR3 is TGTGCCAGTAGGCGGGAGAGTAATGAGCAGTTCTTC. The chain combines TRBV2 with TRBJ2-1; 7 bases agree with TRBD2. CDR3 length equals 12 residues. V was pared by 9 bases and J by 7 bases, with 6 bases of the junction left unmatched. Germline V gives CDR1 SNHLY, CDR2 FYNNEI.